The 25 T cell receptor beta chains presented below share a single source sample, sequenced in a study of CXCR3-negative and CXCR3-positive naive CD8 T cells. Study-wide results and caveats: The study found more hydrophobic TRB CDR3s in CXCR3-positive naive cells than in CXCR3-negative naive cells.

What these receptors recognize is not known. The libraries of TRB cDNA were constructed through 5' RACE using UMI labels. From the 5' RACE reads, TCRdb lists one entry per CDR3 protein and no DNA. The table for this sample gives about 98,000 distinct CDR3 sequences. Source material: naive CXCR3+ CD8+ T cells from blood. Noted subset: CD45RO-CCR7+CD27+CD95- naive CD8+ T cells expressing CXCR3 (TNR3+). The receptor source for this set is a human donor in good health. Some clones in this sample may be carry-over from other donors' samples.

The chain combines TRBV28 with TRBJ2-7. Germline V lookup: CDR1 MDHEN, CDR2 SYDVKM. The CDR3 totals 15 residues. CDR3 sequence reads: CASSPTFGWAYEQYF.

The rearrangement joins TRBV7-9 to TRBJ1-4; no DNA is available, so the TRBD1 call from TCRdb remains unchecked. CDR3 length: 15 amino acids. CDR1 and CDR2 from the germline V gene are SEHNR and FQNEAQ (reference sequence). The CDR3 is CASSPRTGVNEKLFF.

V and J are TRBV28 and TRBJ2-1. This CDR3 has 16 amino acids. Germline V gives CDR1 MDHEN, CDR2 SYDVKM. The CDR3 protein is CASSLETGSSYNEQFF.

The V gene is TRBV6-2 or TRBV6-3, the J gene TRBJ2-1; TCRdb names TRBD1, which stays unverified in the absence of DNA. Germline CDR1 reads MNHEY; CDR2 reads SVGEGT. This CDR3 comprises 14 residues. Here the CDR3 reads CASQGGDFMNEQFF.

The genes are TRBV7-6 and TRBJ1-4. Germline V gene sequence: CDR1 SGHVS, CDR2 FNYEAQ. The CDR3 has 14 amino acids. This CDR3 reads CASSLMSGEEKPFF.

This chain uses TRBV7-6 with TRBJ2-1; with no DNA, the TCRdb D assignment of TRBD2 cannot be verified. Germline CDR1 and CDR2: SGHVS and FNYEAQ. The CDR3 covers 16 residues. CDR3 protein: CASSPGRGGYVDEQFF.

This rearrangement joins TRBV12-3 or TRBV12-4 to TRBJ2-3; there is no DNA to check the TCRdb D call of TRBD2. The CDR3 totals 15 residues. The CDR3 spells CASKPGGGAQDTQYF.

The chain employs TRBV7-9 and TRBJ2-1; as DNA is missing, the TRBD2 call by TCRdb cannot be tested. The CDR3 totals 13 residues. CDR1 is SEHNR and CDR2 is FQNEAQ in the germline V gene (reference sequence). CDR3 residues: CASTAPTEDEQFF.

The gene calls are TRBV28 and TRBJ1-6. CDR1 MDHEN and CDR2 SYDVKM come from the germline V gene. This CDR3 region has 14 residues. The CDR3 sequence: CASKGSSYNSPLHF.

The rearrangement joins TRBV15 to TRBJ2-7. The CDR3 is 15 amino acids. Germline lookup yields CDR1 LNHNV and CDR2 YYDKDF (reference sequence). The chain's CDR3 is CATSKPAKTDYEQYF.

V usage is TRBV28 and J usage is TRBJ2-7; TCRdb reports TRBD2, a call that lacks DNA to check it against. CDR1 and CDR2 (germline): MDHEN, SYDVKM. This CDR3 has 15 residues. The CDR3 here is CASSLLSGSKYEQYF.

V gene TRBV12-3 or TRBV12-4 combines with J gene TRBJ1-2; checking the TCRdb D call of TRBD1 is not possible without DNA. The CDR3 extends over 14 amino acids. CDR3 residues: CASSFGGANYGYTF.

V and J are TRBV15 and TRBJ1-4. This CDR3 contains 13 residues. Germline lookup yields CDR1 LNHNV and CDR2 YYDKDF (reference sequence). The CDR3 reads CATSRVSVSKLFF. The whole variable domain, filled in from reference TRBV15 and TRBJ1-4, reads DAMVIQNPRYQVTQFGKPVTLSCSQTLNHNVMYWYQQKSSQAPKLLFHYYDKDFNNEADTPDNFQSRRPNTSFCFLDIRSPGLGDTAMYLCATSRVSVSKLFFGSGTQLSVL.

The CDR3 sequence is CASSFGNTEAFF. The J gene is TRBJ1-1, the V gene TRBV7-8. The CDR3 is made up of 12 amino acids. CDR1 is SGHVS and CDR2 is FQNEAQ in the germline V gene.

The CDR3 reads CASSPGGPLQETQYF. The rearrangement links TRBV7-8 to TRBJ2-5; TCRdb lists TRBD1, though no DNA is available to test this call. The CDR3 contains 15 residues. The germline V gene has CDR1 SGHVS and CDR2 FQNEAQ.

The V call is TRBV7-6, the J call TRBJ2-3; TCRdb's D call of TRBD2 is untestable without DNA. Germline loops: CDR1 SGHVS, CDR2 FNYEAQ. The CDR3 is 18 amino acids. CDR3 protein: CVSSLADTIAGSLDTQYF. Full variable domain (rest looked up from reference TRBV7-6 and TRBJ2-3): GAGVSQSPRYKVTKRGQDVALRCDPISGHVSLYWYRQALGQGPEFLTYFNYEAQQDKSGLPNDRFSAERPEGSISTLTIQRTEQRDSAMYRCVSSLADTIAGSLDTQYFGPGTRLTVL.

J is TRBJ2-4 and V is TRBV20-1; as DNA is missing, the TRBD2 call by TCRdb cannot be tested. Looked up from germline, CDR1 is DFQATT and CDR2 is SNEGSKA (reference sequence). The CDR3 totals 17 residues. CDR3 protein: CSARDLGGGAELNIQYF.

The chain combines TRBV5-1 with TRBJ1-1. There are 15 residues in the CDR3. The V gene's germline CDR1 is SGHRS and CDR2 YFSETQ. The CDR3 region is CASSNGWAENTEAFF.

The CDR3 sequence is CASSLLDGDGYTF. V gene TRBV7-2 combines with J gene TRBJ1-2; TCRdb returns TRBD1, unconfirmable since there is no DNA. Germline V gene sequence: CDR1 SGHTA, CDR2 FQGNSA. CDR3 size: 13 residues.

This clonotype is deemed medium-sized (0.01 to 0.1%) by its frequency. The chain uses TRBV7-6 and TRBJ1-5; TCRdb names TRBD1, which stays unverified in the absence of DNA. The CDR3 runs 14 residues. Germline-derived CDR1 and CDR2 are SGHVS and FNYEAQ. The CDR3 here is CASSLGQGPQPQHF.

The chain couples TRBV29-1 to TRBJ2-1; the D gene TCRdb calls, TRBD1, cannot be checked with no DNA. CDR1 is SQVTM and CDR2 is ANQGSEA in the germline V gene. The CDR3 length is 16 residues. CDR3 residues: CSVELSGHRRYNEQFF.

The V call is TRBV4-3, the J call TRBJ2-1. This CDR3 has 15 residues. Germline CDR1 is LGHNA and CDR2 is YSLEER. The CDR3 loop is CASSLDGSSSYEQYF.

The V and J genes are TRBV29-1 and TRBJ2-1; TCRdb's D call, TRBD1, is unchecked because there is no DNA. The CDR3 covers 14 residues. Germline loops: CDR1 SQVTM, CDR2 ANQGSEA. Here the CDR3 reads CSVTGGGLVDEQFF.

The chain employs TRBV20-1 and TRBJ1-1; TCRdb returns TRBD1, unconfirmable since there is no DNA. Germline V gene data show CDR1 as DFQATT and CDR2 as SNEGSKA (reference sequence). The CDR3 length is 12 residues. CDR3 region: CSASVGLTEAFF.

This sequence joins TRBV9 and TRBJ2-3; the TRBD2 assignment by TCRdb is unverifiable without DNA. This CDR3 has 16 amino acids. The germline CDR1 and CDR2 sequences are SGDLS and YYNGEE. The CDR3 loop reads CASSPRLAGNTDTQYF.